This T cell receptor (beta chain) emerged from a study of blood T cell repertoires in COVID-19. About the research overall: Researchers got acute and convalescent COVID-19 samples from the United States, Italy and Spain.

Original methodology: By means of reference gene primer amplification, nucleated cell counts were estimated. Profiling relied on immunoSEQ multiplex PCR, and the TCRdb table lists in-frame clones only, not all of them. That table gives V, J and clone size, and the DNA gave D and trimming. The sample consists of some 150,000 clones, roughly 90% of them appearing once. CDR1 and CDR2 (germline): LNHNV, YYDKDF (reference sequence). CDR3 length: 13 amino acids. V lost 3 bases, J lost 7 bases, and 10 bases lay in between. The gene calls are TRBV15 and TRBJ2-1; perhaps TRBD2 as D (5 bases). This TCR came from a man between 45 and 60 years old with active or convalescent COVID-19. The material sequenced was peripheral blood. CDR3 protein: CATSRRTGNEQFF. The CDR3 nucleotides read TGTGCCACCAGCAGGAGGACTGGGAATGAGCAGTTCTTC.